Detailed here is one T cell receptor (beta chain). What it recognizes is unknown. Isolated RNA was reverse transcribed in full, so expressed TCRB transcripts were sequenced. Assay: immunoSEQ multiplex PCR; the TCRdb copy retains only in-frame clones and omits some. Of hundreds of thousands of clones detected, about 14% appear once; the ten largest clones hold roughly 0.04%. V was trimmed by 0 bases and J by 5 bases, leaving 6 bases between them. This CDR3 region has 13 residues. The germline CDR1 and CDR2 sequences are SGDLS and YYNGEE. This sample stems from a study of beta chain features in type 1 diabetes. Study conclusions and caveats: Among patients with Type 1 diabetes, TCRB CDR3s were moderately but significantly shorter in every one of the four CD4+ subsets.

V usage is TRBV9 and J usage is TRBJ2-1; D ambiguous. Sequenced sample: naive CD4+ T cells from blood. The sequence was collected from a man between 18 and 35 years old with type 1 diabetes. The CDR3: CASSVEKHNEQFF. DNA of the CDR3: TGTGCCAGCAGCGTAGAAAAGCACAATGAGCAGTTCTTC.